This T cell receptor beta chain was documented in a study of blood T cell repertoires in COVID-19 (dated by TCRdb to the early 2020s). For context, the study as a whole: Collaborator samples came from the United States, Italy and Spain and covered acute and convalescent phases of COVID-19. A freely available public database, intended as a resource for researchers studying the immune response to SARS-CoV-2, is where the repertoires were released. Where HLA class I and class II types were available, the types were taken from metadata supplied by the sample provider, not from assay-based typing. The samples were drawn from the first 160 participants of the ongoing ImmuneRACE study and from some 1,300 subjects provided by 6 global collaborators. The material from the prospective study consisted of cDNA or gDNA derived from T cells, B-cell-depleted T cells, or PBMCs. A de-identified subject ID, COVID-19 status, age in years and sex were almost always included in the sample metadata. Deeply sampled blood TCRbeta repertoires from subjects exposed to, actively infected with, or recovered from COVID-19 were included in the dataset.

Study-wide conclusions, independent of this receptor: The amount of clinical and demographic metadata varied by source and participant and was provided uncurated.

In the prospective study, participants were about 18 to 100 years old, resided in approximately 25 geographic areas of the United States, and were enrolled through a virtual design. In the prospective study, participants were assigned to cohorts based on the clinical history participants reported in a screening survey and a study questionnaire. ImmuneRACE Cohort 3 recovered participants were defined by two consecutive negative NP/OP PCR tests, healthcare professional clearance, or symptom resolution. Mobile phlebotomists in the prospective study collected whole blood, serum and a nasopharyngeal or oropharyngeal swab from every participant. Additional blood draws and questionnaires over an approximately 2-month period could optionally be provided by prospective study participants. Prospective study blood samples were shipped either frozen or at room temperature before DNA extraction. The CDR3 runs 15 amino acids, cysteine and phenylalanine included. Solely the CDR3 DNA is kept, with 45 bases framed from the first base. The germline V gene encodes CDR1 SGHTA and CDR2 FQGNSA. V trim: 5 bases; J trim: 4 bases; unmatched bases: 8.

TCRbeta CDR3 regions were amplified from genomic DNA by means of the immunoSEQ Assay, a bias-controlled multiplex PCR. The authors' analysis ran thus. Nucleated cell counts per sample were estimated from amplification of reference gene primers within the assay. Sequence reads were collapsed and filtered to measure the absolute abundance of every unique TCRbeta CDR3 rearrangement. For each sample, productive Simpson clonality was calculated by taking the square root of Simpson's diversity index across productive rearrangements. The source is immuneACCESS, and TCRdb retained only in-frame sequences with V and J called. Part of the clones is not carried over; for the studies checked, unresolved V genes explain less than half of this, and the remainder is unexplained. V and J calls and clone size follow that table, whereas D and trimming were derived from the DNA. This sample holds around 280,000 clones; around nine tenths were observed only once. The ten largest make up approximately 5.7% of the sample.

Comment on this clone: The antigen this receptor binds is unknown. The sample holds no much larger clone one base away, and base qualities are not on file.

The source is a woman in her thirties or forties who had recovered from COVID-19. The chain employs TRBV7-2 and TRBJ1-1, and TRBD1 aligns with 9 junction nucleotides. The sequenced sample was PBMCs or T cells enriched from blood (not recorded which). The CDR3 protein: CASSTLQGATTEAFF. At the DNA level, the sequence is TGTGCCAGCAGCACATTACAGGGGGCGACCACTGAAGCTTTCTTT.